This TCR beta chain was found in a study of cytomegalovirus exposure and HLA in healthy donors. The PCR was carried out with 60 Vbeta primers and 13 Jbeta primers. The method was immunoSEQ multiplex PCR; TCRdb's version includes in-frame clones alone and lacks a portion of them. The sample gives 100,000 to 150,000 clones, 77% of which show up once; 0.8% to 0.95% is in the top ten. CDR3 size: 18 residues. Trimming took off 0 bases at V and 2 bases at J, with 16 bases between the two ends. The sequencing input was PBMCs. The TCR sequence derives from a woman in her sixties in good health and CMV-seronegative. The V call is TRBV6-7, the J call TRBJ2-2, with D possibly matching TRBD2 (5 bases). TRBV6-7 is flagged as an ORF with uncertain function. The CDR3: CASSYSLGGLDNTGELFF. DNA for the CDR3: TGTGCCAGCAGTTACTCTCTGGGCGGGTTAGATAACACCGGGGAGCTGTTTTTT.